Reported below is one T cell receptor beta chain. V was pared by 0 bases and J by 5 bases, with 16 bases between. The germline V gene encodes CDR1 MNHEY and CDR2 SMNVEV (reference sequence). The CDR3 has 16 residues. The entry originates in a study of blood T cell repertoires in COVID-19. Study information: Whether acute or convalescent, the COVID-19 samples came from the United States, Italy and Spain.

In the source study's methods: Amplification of reference gene primers provided the estimated nucleated cell counts. Sequenced by immunoSEQ multiplex PCR; TCRdb stores in-frame clones only, minus some. That table is the source of V, J and clone size, and D and trimming were worked out from the DNA. This sample has 200,000 to 250,000 clones, with approximately 80% found just once. This TCR came from a man younger than 40 who had recovered from COVID-19. J is TRBJ2-5 and V is TRBV27, with D perhaps TRBD2 (5 bases). Sequenced sample: peripheral blood. The CDR3 nucleotides read TGTGCCAGCAGTTTATCCCCCCGGGGTTCTTGGGAGACCCAGTACTTC. Amino acids: CASSLSPRGSWETQYF.